Below are 25 T cell receptor beta chains sequenced from a single sample in a study of regulatory T cells in long-lasting Graves disease. Time point reported: newly diagnosed GD, antithyroid drugs for less than 3 months. PBMC-extracted RNA yielded the TCR library. To make TCR beta libraries, researchers used iRepertoire HTBI primers and Arm-PCR of CDR3 regions. TCRdb fed the multiplex PCR reads into MiXCR, producing one record per CDR3 protein. The sample lists 450,000 to 500,000 distinct CDR3 sequences, around 15% occurring once. The same specimen was also included in a second study, on T cells in Graves' hyperthyroidism and ophthalmopathy.

The source was peripheral blood mononuclear cells (PBMCs), collected at new diagnosis, from a patient treated with antithyroid drugs. The receptors originated from a man aged 40-55 years with Graves disease.

There are many counts of this clonotype. In nucleotides, the CDR3 is TGCAGTGCTAGCGGCGGAGGGTCTCACACAGATACGCAGTATTTT. It yields the protein CSASGGGSHTDTQYF. The J gene is TRBJ2-3, the V gene TRBV20-1, with D possibly being TRBD2 (6 bases). The V and J ends lost 3 bases and 2 bases respectively, with 15 bases between them. Germline CDR1 and CDR2: DFQATT and SNEGSKA (reference sequence). The CDR3 contains 15 residues.

The chain recombines TRBV5-1 with TRBJ2-3; unclear D gene. Trimming stripped 2 bases from V and 6 bases from J, with 13 bases between. Germline V gene sequence: CDR1 SGHRS, CDR2 YFSETQ. The CDR3 covers 14 residues. The CDR3 here is CASSFSGPRDTQYF. The DNA of the CDR3 is TGCGCCAGCAGCTTCTCAGGACCACGGGATACGCAGTATTTT. Full variable domain (remainder filled in from reference TRBV5-1 and TRBJ2-3): KAGVTQTPRYLIKTRGQQVTLSCSPISGHRSVSWYQQTPGQGLQFLFEYFSETQRNKGNFPGRFSGRQFSNSRSEMNVSTLELGDSALYLCASSFSGPRDTQYFGPGTRLTVL.

In regard to this clonotype: The junction and the germline gene differ at one end; a read error may be behind it. The chain uses TRBV7-2 and TRBJ1-2; D may be TRBD1 (6 bases). This CDR3 has 13 residues. Germline CDR1 is SGHTA and CDR2 is FQGNSA. The CDR3 sequence is CVSSPDSLGGYTF. The CDR3 DNA follows: TGTGTCAGCAGCCCGGACAGTCTTGGAGGCTACACCTTC.

Many counts were recorded for this clonotype. This sequence joins TRBV5-1 and TRBJ2-5; D unclear. The CDR3 is 16 residues long. Germline values: CDR1 SGHRS, CDR2 YFSETQ. The germline V and J ends were trimmed by 0 bases and 3 bases, with 15 bases remaining between them. The CDR3 protein is CASSLGSQVAEETQYF. The CDR3 nucleotides are TGCGCCAGCAGCTTGGGATCCCAGGTGGCCGAAGAGACCCAGTACTTC. The full variable domain, in which reference TRBV5-1 and TRBJ2-5 provide the parts outside the CDR3, is KAGVTQTPRYLIKTRGQQVTLSCSPISGHRSVSWYQQTPGQGLQFLFEYFSETQRNKGNFPGRFSGRQFSNSRSEMNVSTLELGDSALYLCASSLGSQVAEETQYFGPGTRLLVL.

CDR3 loop: CASSLGPTQPQHF. CDR3 bases: TGTGCCAGCAGTTTGGGACCGACCCAGCCCCAGCATTTT. This chain connects TRBV28 to TRBJ1-5; tentative D call: TRBD1 (5 bases). The CDR3 runs 13 residues. The V and J ends lost 3 bases and 7 bases respectively, with 10 bases between them. Germline V gene data show CDR1 as MDHEN and CDR2 as SYDVKM.

V usage is TRBV2 and J usage is TRBJ1-1, with 8 bases that match TRBD1. Germline CDR1 reads SNHLY; CDR2 reads FYNNEI. V shed 7 bases and J 5 bases; nucleotides not matched to a gene: 3. This CDR3 is 12 amino acids long. CDR3 in DNA: TGTGCCAGCAACCAGGGGGCTACTGAAGCTTTCTTT. Residues: CASNQGATEAFF.

The table lists this clonotype with many counts. This chain joins TRBV30 and TRBJ2-1; D not resolved. In germline, CDR1 is GTSNPN, CDR2 SVGIG (reference sequence). V was cut by 0 bases and J by 10 bases, with 13 bases left in between. The length of the CDR3 is 13 residues. The CDR3 sequence is CAWSVDPRREQFF. CDR3 sequence (DNA): TGTGCCTGGAGTGTAGACCCGCGTCGCGAGCAGTTCTTC.

The CDR3 DNA sequence: TGTGCCAGCAGCCCGACCACCTTGTCTGCCTACAATGAGCAGTTCTTC. Its protein is CASSPTTLSAYNEQFF. The V call is TRBV7-9, the J call TRBJ2-1, with D unclear. V lost 5 bases and J 2 bases, leaving 16 bases between the germline ends. This CDR3 has 16 residues. CDR1 is SEHNR and CDR2 is FQNEAQ in the germline V gene (reference sequence).

Many counts were recorded for this clonotype. The rearrangement uses TRBV15 and TRBJ2-7, with 7 positions matching TRBD1. The ends lost 5 bases at V and 2 bases at J; junction bases unmatched: 9. The CDR3 length is 15 residues. Germline CDR1 reads LNHNV; CDR2 reads YYDKDF (reference sequence). In DNA, the CDR3 is TGTGCCACCAGCGGTCGGGACAGAGGAACCTACGAGCAGTACTTC. Translation: CATSGRDRGTYEQYF.

The rearrangement uses TRBV29-1 and TRBJ2-5; 7 bases are shared with TRBD1. V shed 6 bases and J 4 bases; nucleotides not matched to a gene: 8. Germline-derived CDR1 and CDR2 are SQVTM and ANQGSEA. There are 13 residues in the CDR3. In DNA, the CDR3 is TGCAGCGTCACCGGACAGGCGGGAGAGACCCAGTACTTC. As protein: CSVTGQAGETQYF.

V is TRBV9 and J is TRBJ1-1, with D possibly being TRBD1 (5 bases). Trimming took 0 bases from V and 4 from J, leaving 10 bases between them. Germline CDR1 SGDLS, CDR2 YYNGEE. The CDR3 runs to 14 residues. The CDR3 bases are TGTGCCAGCAGCGTAGAAGGGGATAGCACTGAAGCTTTCTTT. Its translation: CASSVEGDSTEAFF.

There are many counts of this clonotype. The chain carries TRBV11-2 and TRBJ2-3; TRBD2 aligns across 7 bases. V lost 3 bases and J lost 3; bases outside the gene matches: 9. The CDR3 length is 16 residues. Looked up from germline, CDR1 is SGHAT and CDR2 is FQNNGV. The CDR3 reads CASSLAAGARTDTQYF. CDR3 DNA: TGTGCCAGCAGCTTGGCGGCGGGAGCGAGGACAGATACGCAGTATTTT.

This clonotype was counted many times. The chain has TRBV5-1 and TRBJ1-1, with TRBD1 as a possible D gene (5 bases). V was cut by 2 bases and J by 2 bases, with 13 bases left in between. The CDR3 consists of 15 residues. In germline, CDR1 is SGHRS, CDR2 YFSETQ. DNA for the CDR3: TGCGCCAGCAGCTTCGGGGTCGGGGGTAACACTGAAGCTTTCTTT. Translated, it gives CASSFGVGGNTEAFF.

In this sample, this clonotype turned up many times. The rearrangement joins TRBV11-2 to TRBJ2-3; D call uncertain. V lost 1 base, J lost 8 bases, and 7 bases lay in between. CDR1 SGHAT and CDR2 FQNNGV come from the germline V gene. The length of the CDR3 is 12 residues. CDR3 sequence reads: CASSLGPITQYF. The CDR3 coding sequence is TGTGCCAGCAGCTTAGGCCCAATTACGCAGTATTTT.

This clonotype was seen more than once but under ten times. The gene calls are TRBV3-1 and TRBJ2-1; maybe TRBD1 (5 bases). Germline CDR1 LGHDT, CDR2 YNNKEL (reference sequence). Trimming stripped 1 base from V and 0 bases from J, with 13 bases between. CDR3 length: 17 amino acids. The CDR3 sequence is CASSQVIRQSSYNEQFF. In nucleotides, the CDR3 is TGTGCCAGCAGCCAAGTGATCCGACAGAGCTCCTACAATGAGCAGTTCTTC.

Many counts were recorded for this clonotype. The chain combines TRBV19 with TRBJ2-5; D tentatively reads TRBD1 or TRBD2 (5 bases each). V was cut by 5 bases and J by 4 bases, with 29 bases left in between. CDR3 length equals 19 residues. CDR1 and CDR2 (germline): LNHDA, SQIVND (reference sequence). CDR3 sequence (DNA): TGTGCCAGTAGTGGCCGGGACGGCGGAAAGACCCTCCTATTAGAGACCCAGTACTTC. It translates to CASSGRDGGKTLLLETQYF.

This clonotype was seen at least ten times. Here the CDR3 DNA reads TGTGCCAGCAGTTCAAGGACAGGGTTTCGTCAGCCCCAGCATTTT. Translating gives CASSSRTGFRQPQHF. The chain carries TRBV12-3 or TRBV12-4 and TRBJ1-5, with TRBD1 identical over 8 bases. After removal of 4 bases from V and 6 bases from J, the junction contained 8 bases not matched to a gene. The CDR3 totals 15 residues.

This chain links TRBV2 with TRBJ2-2, with D tentatively TRBD1 or TRBD2 (5 bases each). CDR1 SNHLY and CDR2 FYNNEI come from the germline V gene. The CDR3 sequence is 17 residues long. Trimming took off 1 base at V and 5 bases at J, with 17 bases between the two ends. The CDR3 loop reads CASSEVWWDQVTGELFF. In nucleotides, the CDR3 is TGTGCCAGCAGTGAAGTGTGGTGGGACCAGGTAACCGGGGAGCTGTTTTTT. The entire variable domain, with the rest obtained from reference TRBV2 and TRBJ2-2, is as follows: EPEVTQTPSHQVTQMGQEVILRCVPISNHLYFYWYRQILGQKVEFLVSFYNNEISEKSEIFDDQFSVERPDGSNFTLKIRSTKLEDSAMYFCASSEVWWDQVTGELFFGEGSRLTVL.

The V and J genes are TRBV7-6 and TRBJ2-7; a possible D gene is TRBD1 (5 bases). The CDR3 sequence is 13 residues long. Deletions cut 5 bases from V and 3 bases from J, with 11 bases between. In germline, CDR1 is SGHVS, CDR2 FNYEAQ. DNA of the CDR3: TGTGCCAGCAGCCATGGACACCTCTACGAGCAGTACTTC. Protein product: CASSHGHLYEQYF.

In this sample, this clonotype turned up a few times. This chain connects TRBV20-1 to TRBJ2-7; the match to TRBD2 covers 8 bases. Trimming removed 3 bases from V and 0 bases from J; junction bases left unmatched: 4. Germline V gives CDR1 DFQATT, CDR2 SNEGSKA (reference sequence). This CDR3 is built from 14 residues. In nucleotides, the CDR3 is TGCAGTGCTAGTGTCCTAGCGGGCTCCTACGAGCAGTACTTC. Encoded protein: CSASVLAGSYEQYF.

Many counts were recorded for this clonotype. The chain uses TRBV27 and TRBJ2-7, with D tentatively TRBD1 or TRBD2 (5 bases each). This CDR3 region has 13 residues. V lost 4 bases, J lost 2 bases, and 9 bases lay in between. Germline CDR1 reads MNHEY; CDR2 reads SMNVEV (reference sequence). CDR3 in amino acids: CASSYRGPYEQYF. The CDR3, as DNA: TGTGCCAGCAGTTACCGGGGCCCCTACGAGCAGTACTTC.

This clonotype has ten or more counts. This chain links TRBV28 with TRBJ2-7; 10 bases match TRBD1. Germline CDR1 reads MDHEN; CDR2 reads SYDVKM. The J segment lost 6 bases and the V segment lost 5 bases, leaving 10 bases of the junction unmatched. CDR3 length equals 15 residues. Here the CDR3 reads CASSTPGQGFSEQYF. The CDR3, as DNA: TGTGCCAGCAGTACTCCGGGACAGGGGTTCTCCGAGCAGTACTTC.

This clonotype was counted many times. The chain has TRBV12-3 or TRBV12-4 and TRBJ1-1; D call uncertain. CDR3 size: 13 residues. The V end lost 3 bases, the J end lost 7 bases, and 12 bases lay between the germline ends. DNA for the CDR3: TGTGCCAGCAGTTTTATAGCGGTAAGTGAAGCTTTCTTT. Amino acid sequence: CASSFIAVSEAFF.

This clonotype was counted at least ten times. The chain joins TRBV28 to TRBJ2-7; 7 nucleotides match TRBD1. The CDR3 loop spans 13 amino acids. In germline, CDR1 is MDHEN, CDR2 SYDVKM. V dropped 3 bases and J dropped 7; count of bases not matched to a gene: 6. In DNA, the CDR3 is TGTGCCAGCAGTTTGCCGACAGGGTTTGAGCAGTACTTC. Translated, it gives CASSLPTGFEQYF.

This chain uses TRBV7-9 with TRBJ2-5; D is uncertain. Trimming removed 5 bases from V and 2 bases from J, with 12 bases in between. CDR1 and CDR2 from the germline V gene are SEHNR and FQNEAQ (reference sequence). CDR3 size: 14 residues. The CDR3 loop reads CASSLWEFQETQYF. In nucleotides, the CDR3 is TGTGCCAGCAGCCTCTGGGAATTTCAAGAGACCCAGTACTTC.